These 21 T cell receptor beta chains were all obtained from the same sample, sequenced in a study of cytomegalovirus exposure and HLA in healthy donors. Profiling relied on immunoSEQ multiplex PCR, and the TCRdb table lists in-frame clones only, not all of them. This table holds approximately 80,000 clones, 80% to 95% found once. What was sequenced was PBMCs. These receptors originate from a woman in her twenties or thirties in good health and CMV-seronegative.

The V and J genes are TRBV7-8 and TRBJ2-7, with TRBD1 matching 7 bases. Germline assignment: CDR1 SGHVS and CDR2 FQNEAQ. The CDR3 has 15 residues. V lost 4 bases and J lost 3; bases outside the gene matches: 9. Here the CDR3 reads CASSSPGTEFYEQYF. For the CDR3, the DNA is TGTGCCAGCAGCTCACCCGGGACAGAATTCTACGAGCAGTACTTC.

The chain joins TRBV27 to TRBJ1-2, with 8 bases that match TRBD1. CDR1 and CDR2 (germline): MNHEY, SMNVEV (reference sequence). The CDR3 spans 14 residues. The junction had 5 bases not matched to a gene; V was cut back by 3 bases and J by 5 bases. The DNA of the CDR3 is TGTGCCAGCAGTTTCTTACAGGGGGGTTATGGCTACACCTTC. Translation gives CASSFLQGGYGYTF.

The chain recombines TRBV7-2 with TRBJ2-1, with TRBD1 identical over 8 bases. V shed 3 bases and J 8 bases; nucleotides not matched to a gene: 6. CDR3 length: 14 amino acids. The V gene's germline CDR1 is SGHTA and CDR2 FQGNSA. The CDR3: CASSLPTGAHEQFF. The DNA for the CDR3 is TGTGCCAGCAGCTTGCCGACAGGGGCCCATGAGCAGTTCTTC. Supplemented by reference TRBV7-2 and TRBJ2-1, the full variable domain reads GAGVSQSPSNKVTEKGKDVELRCDPISGHTALYWYRQSLGQGLEFLIYFQGNSAPDKSGLPSDRFSAERTGGSVSTLTIQRTQQEDSAVYLCASSLPTGAHEQFFGPGTRLTVL.

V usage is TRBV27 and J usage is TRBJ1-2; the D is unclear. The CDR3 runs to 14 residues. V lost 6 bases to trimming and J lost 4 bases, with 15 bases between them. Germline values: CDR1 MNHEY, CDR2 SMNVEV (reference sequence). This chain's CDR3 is CASRLGVTGYGYTF. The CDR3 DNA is TGTGCCAGCAGACTCGGGGTTACTGGCTATGGCTACACCTTC.

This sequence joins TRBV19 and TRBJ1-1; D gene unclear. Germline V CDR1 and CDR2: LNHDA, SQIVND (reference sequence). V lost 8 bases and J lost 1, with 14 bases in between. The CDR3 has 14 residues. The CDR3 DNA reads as TGTGCCAGTCGACTTAGCGGGGAGAACACTGAAGCTTTCTTT. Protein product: CASRLSGENTEAFF.

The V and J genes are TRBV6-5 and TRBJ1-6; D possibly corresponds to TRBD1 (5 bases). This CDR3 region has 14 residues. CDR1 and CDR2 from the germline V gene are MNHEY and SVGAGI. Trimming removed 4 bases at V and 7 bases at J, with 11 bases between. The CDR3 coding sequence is TGTGCCAGCAGTTCCCCGGGACTCAATTCACCCCTCCACTTT. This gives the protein CASSSPGLNSPLHF.

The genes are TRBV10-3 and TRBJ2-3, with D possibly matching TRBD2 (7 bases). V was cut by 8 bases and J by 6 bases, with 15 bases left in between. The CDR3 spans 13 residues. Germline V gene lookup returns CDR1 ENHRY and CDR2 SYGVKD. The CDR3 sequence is CAIGPGGEDTQYF. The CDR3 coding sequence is TGTGCCATCGGGCCGGGGGGCGAGGATACGCAGTATTTT.

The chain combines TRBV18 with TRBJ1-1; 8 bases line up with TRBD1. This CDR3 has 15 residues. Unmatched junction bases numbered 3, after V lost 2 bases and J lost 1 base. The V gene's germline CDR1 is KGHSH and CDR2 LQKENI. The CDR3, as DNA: TGTGCCAGCTCACCAGCCGGGACAGGGAACACTGAAGCTTTCTTT. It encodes CASSPAGTGNTEAFF. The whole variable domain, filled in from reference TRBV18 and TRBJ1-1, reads NAGVMQNPRHLVRRRGQEARLRCSPMKGHSHVYWYRQLPEEGLKFMVYLQKENIIDESGMPKERFSAEFPKEGPSILRIQQVVRGDSAAYFCASSPAGTGNTEAFFGQGTRLTVV.

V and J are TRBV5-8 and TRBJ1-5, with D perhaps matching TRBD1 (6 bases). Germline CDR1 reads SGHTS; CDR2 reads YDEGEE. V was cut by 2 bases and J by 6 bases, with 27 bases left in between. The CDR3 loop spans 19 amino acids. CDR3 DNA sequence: TGTGCCAGCAGCTTCTTAGATGGGAGGGGGGCCCACGGGCGTCAGCCCCAGCATTTT. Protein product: CASSFLDGRGAHGRQPQHF.

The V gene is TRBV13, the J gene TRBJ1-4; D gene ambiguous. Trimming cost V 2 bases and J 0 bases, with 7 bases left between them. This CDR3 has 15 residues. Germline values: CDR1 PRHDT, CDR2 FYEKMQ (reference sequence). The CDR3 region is CASSLQSSTNEKLFF. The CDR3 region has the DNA TGTGCCAGCAGCTTACAGTCCTCAACTAATGAAAAACTGTTTTTT. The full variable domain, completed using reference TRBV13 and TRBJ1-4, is AAGVIQSPRHLIKEKRETATLKCYPIPRHDTVYWYQQGPGQDPQFLISFYEKMQSDKGSIPDRFSAQQFSDYHSELNMSSLELGDSALYFCASSLQSSTNEKLFFGSGTQLSVL.

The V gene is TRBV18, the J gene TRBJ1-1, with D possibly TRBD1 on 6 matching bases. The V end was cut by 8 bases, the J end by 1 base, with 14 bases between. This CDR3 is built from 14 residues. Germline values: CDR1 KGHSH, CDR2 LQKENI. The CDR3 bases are TGTGCCAGCGATGGGGGGGCGCGGAACACTGAAGCTTTCTTT. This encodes CASDGGARNTEAFF.

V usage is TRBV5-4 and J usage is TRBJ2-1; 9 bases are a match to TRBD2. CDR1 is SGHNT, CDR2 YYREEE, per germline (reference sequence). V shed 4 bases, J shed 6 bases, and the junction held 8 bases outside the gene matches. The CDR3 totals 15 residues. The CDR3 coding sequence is TGTGCCAGCAGCCCGGGGAGTAGCGGGAGCAATGAGCAGTTCTTC. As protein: CASSPGSSGSNEQFF.

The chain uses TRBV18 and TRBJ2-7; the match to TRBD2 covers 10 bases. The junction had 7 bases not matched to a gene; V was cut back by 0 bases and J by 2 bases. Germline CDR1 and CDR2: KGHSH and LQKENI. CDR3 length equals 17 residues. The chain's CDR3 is CASSPPGLAGVAYEQYF. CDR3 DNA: TGTGCCAGCTCACCACCGGGGCTAGCGGGAGTCGCCTACGAGCAGTACTTC.

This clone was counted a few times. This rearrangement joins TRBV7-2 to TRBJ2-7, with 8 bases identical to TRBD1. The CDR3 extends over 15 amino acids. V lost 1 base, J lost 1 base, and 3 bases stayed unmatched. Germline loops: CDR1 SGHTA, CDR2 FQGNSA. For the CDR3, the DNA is TGTGCCAGCAGCTTAGTCCAGGGGGCTTCCTACGAGCAGTACTTC. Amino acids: CASSLVQGASYEQYF.

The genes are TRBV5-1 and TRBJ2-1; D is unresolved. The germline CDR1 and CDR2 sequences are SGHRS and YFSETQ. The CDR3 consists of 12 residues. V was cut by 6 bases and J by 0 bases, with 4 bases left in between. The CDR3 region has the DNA TGCGCCAGCACCGGCTCCTACAATGAGCAGTTCTTC. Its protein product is CASTGSYNEQFF.

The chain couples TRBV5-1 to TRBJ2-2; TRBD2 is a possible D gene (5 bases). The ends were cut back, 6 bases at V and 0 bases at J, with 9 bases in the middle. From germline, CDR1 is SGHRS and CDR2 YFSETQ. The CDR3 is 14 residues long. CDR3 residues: CASKAEANTGELFF. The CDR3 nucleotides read TGCGCCAGCAAAGCGGAAGCGAACACCGGGGAGCTGTTTTTT. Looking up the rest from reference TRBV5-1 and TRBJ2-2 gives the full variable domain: KAGVTQTPRYLIKTRGQQVTLSCSPISGHRSVSWYQQTPGQGLQFLFEYFSETQRNKGNFPGRFSGRQFSNSRSEMNVSTLELGDSALYLCASKAEANTGELFFGEGSRLTVL.

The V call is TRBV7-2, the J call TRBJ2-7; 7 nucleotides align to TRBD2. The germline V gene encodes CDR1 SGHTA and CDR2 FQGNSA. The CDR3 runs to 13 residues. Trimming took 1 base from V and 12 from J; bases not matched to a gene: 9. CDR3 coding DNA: TGTGCCAGCAGCTTAGTAGGGAGGGGCGGTATGTACTTC. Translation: CASSLVGRGGMYF.

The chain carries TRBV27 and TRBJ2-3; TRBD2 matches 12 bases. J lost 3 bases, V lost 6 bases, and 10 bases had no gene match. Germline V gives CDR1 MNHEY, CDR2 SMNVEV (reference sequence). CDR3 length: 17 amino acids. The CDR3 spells CASSLLRTSGNTDTQYF. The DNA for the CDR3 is TGTGCCAGCAGCCTCCTTCGGACTAGCGGGAATACAGATACGCAGTATTTT.

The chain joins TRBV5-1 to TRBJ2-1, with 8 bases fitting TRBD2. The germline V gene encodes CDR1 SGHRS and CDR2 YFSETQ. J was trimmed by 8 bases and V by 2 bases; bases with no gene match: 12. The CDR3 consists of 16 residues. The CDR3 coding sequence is TGCGCCAGCAGCTTATCCGGGACTAGGGTCGGCCATGAGCAGTTCTTC. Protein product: CASSLSGTRVGHEQFF.

The CDR3: CASSGVRDRGSYEQYF. The CDR3 DNA reads TGTGCCAGCAGTGGGGTCCGGGACAGGGGTTCCTACGAGCAGTACTTC. V usage is TRBV28 and J usage is TRBJ2-7; TRBD1 agrees at 10 bases. Trimming removed 5 bases from V and 1 base from J; junction bases left unmatched: 8. This CDR3 is 16 amino acids long. CDR1 is MDHEN and CDR2 is SYDVKM in the germline V gene. The whole variable domain, remainder taken from reference TRBV28 and TRBJ2-7, is DVKVTQSSRYLVKRTGEKVFLECVQDMDHENMFWYRQDPGLGLRLIYFSYDVKMKEKGDIPEGYSVSREKKERFSLILESASTNQTSMYLCASSGVRDRGSYEQYFGPGTRLTVT.

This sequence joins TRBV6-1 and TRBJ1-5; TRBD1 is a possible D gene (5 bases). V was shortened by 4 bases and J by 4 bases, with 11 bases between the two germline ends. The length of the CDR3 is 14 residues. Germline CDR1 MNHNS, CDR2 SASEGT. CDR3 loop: CASSVGQGNQPQHF. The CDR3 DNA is TGTGCCAGCAGTGTAGGCCAGGGAAATCAGCCCCAGCATTTT.